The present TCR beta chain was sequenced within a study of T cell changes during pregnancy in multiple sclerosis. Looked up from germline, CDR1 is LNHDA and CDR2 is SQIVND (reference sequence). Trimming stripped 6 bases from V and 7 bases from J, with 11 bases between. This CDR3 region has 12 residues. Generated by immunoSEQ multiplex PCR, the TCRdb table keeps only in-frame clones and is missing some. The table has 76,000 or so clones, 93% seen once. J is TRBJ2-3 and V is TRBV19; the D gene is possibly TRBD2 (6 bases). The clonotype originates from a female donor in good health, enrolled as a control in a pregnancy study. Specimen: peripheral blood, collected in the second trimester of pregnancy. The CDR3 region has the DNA TGTGCCAGTAGCCGGGGGACGAATACGCAGTATTTT. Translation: CASSRGTNTQYF.